This T cell receptor (beta chain) was recorded in a study of cytomegalovirus exposure and HLA in healthy donors. This PCR relied on a set of 60 Vbeta primers and 13 Jbeta primers. TCRdb's copy holds only in-frame clones and misses some; the assay was immunoSEQ multiplex PCR. The sample records tens of thousands of clones, over 80% being singletons. Germline assignment: CDR1 MNHNY and CDR2 SVGAGI (reference sequence). This CDR3 region has 15 residues. J lost 3 bases, V lost 5 bases, and 5 bases had no gene match. This receptor was identified in a man aged 30 to 39 in good health and CMV-seronegative. Sample: PBMCs. This chain connects TRBV6-6 to TRBJ1-3; TRBD1 matches 9 bases. In nucleotides, the CDR3 is TGTGCCAGCAGTACTCAGGGACAGGGTGGAAACACCATATATTTT. It translates to CASSTQGQGGNTIYF.